The 28 T cell receptor beta chains reported below all come from one sample, sequenced in a study of OX40 agonist ivuxolimab in advanced cancers. Data came from immunoSEQ multiplex PCR; TCRdb stores just in-frame clones and leaves some out. The sample lists about 58,000 clones, roughly 85% seen once, with 3% to 3.5% in the top ten. The source was CD4+ or CD8+ T cells sorted from blood, collected in a trial of the OX40 agonist ivuxolimab. The receptors here all came from an adult with an advanced solid tumor such as melanoma, head and neck, liver or kidney cancer.

This chain joins TRBV30 and TRBJ1-2; 9 bases are a match to TRBD1. Trimming at V came to 4 bases and at J to 2 bases, leaving 8 bases not matched to a gene. CDR1 GTSNPN and CDR2 SVGIG come from the germline V gene (reference sequence). The CDR3 is 15 residues long. As DNA, the CDR3 is TGTGCCTGGATCCGGGACAGGGCCTCAAACTATGGCTACACCTTC. It encodes CAWIRDRASNYGYTF.

The rearrangement joins TRBV28 to TRBJ1-5, with TRBD1 identical over 9 bases. This CDR3 region has 13 residues. The germline V gene encodes CDR1 MDHEN and CDR2 SYDVKM. V trimming: 6 bases; J trimming: 7 bases; junction bases outside the gene matches: 4. The chain's CDR3 is CASSLTGGQPQHF. The CDR3 nucleotides are TGTGCCAGCAGCCTGACAGGGGGGCAGCCCCAGCATTTT.

This chain joins TRBV6-5 and TRBJ1-1; D gene unclear. This CDR3 contains 15 residues. CDR1 is MNHEY, CDR2 SVGAGI, per germline. Trimming took off 2 bases at V and 7 bases at J, with 17 bases between the two ends. CDR3 protein: CASSYGVGLAYEAFF. Here the CDR3 DNA reads TGTGCCAGCAGTTACGGAGTTGGCCTCGCCTATGAAGCTTTCTTT.

The chain joins TRBV4-2 to TRBJ2-6, with TRBD1 as a possible D gene (6 bases). This CDR3 spans 18 amino acids. Trimming removed 0 bases from V and 0 bases from J, with 12 bases in between. Per the germline V gene, CDR1 is LGHNA and CDR2 is YNFKEQ. CDR3 coding DNA: TGTGCCAGCAGCCAAGAAAGGACAGTTCGCTCTGGGGCCAACGTCCTGACTTTC. It yields the protein CASSQERTVRSGANVLTF.

This chain joins TRBV4-2 and TRBJ1-1; 7 bases match TRBD1. V gave up 0 bases and J gave up 1 base; unmatched junction bases: 5. The CDR3 has 16 residues. CDR1 LGHNA and CDR2 YNFKEQ come from the germline V gene. This CDR3 reads CASSQEAAGGNTEAFF. In DNA, the CDR3 is TGTGCCAGCAGCCAAGAAGCAGCAGGGGGGAACACTGAAGCTTTCTTT.

This clone has a single count. One junction end disagrees with the germline gene, perhaps due to a read error. The V and J genes are TRBV30 and TRBJ1-2; D gene unclear. The CDR3 sequence is 13 residues long. Germline V lookup: CDR1 GTSNPN, CDR2 SVGIG (reference sequence). The CDR3 region has the DNA TGTGCCTGGAGCGGGAATGGGAACTCTGGCTACACCTTC. It codes for CAWSGNGNSGYTF.

This clone occurred once. The chain employs TRBV7-3 and TRBJ2-1, with D perhaps matching TRBD1 or TRBD2 (6 bases each). CDR3 length equals 15 residues. The V end lost 5 bases, the J end lost 5 bases, and 16 bases lay between the germline ends. CDR1 and CDR2 from the germline V gene are SGHTA and FQGTGA. The CDR3 is CASSIRGLAHNEQFF. CDR3 coding DNA: TGTGCCAGCAGCATCAGGGGACTGGCACACAATGAGCAGTTCTTC.

The genes are TRBV7-9 and TRBJ1-5, with D hard to call. V gave up 1 base and J gave up 3 bases, with 4 bases separating them. CDR1 and CDR2 (germline): SEHNR, FQNEAQ (reference sequence). The CDR3 is made up of 13 amino acids. The CDR3 nucleotides read TGTGCCAGCAGCTTAGGGGACAATCAGCCCCAGCATTTT. It encodes CASSLGDNQPQHF.

The chain joins TRBV30 to TRBJ2-5; a possible D gene is TRBD1 (5 bases). In germline, CDR1 is GTSNPN, CDR2 SVGIG (reference sequence). V was clipped by 5 bases and J by 5 bases, with 9 bases between them. CDR3 length equals 11 residues. DNA for the CDR3: TGTGCCTGGGGGGCTGGGGAGACCCAGTACTTC. This encodes CAWGAGETQYF.

The V gene is TRBV15, the J gene TRBJ1-1; D gene ambiguous. This CDR3 comprises 15 residues. In germline, CDR1 is LNHNV, CDR2 YYDKDF (reference sequence). Trimming cost V 0 bases and J 2 bases, with 10 bases left between them. The CDR3 DNA sequence: TGTGCCACCAGCAGAGAAGCGTCCGCAAACACTGAAGCTTTCTTT. It specifies CATSREASANTEAFF.

To note about this clone: Relative to the germline gene, one junction end is altered; a read error may explain this. The V call is TRBV2, the J call TRBJ2-7; D gene uncertain. Germline values: CDR1 SNHLY, CDR2 FYNNEI. There are 11 residues in the CDR3. The CDR3 sequence is CASSTGSVENF. The CDR3 nucleotides read TGTGCCAGCAGTACCGGGTCAGTGGAGAACTTC.

This sequence joins TRBV18 and TRBJ1-5; 12 bases agree with TRBD1. Germline V gene data show CDR1 as KGHSH and CDR2 as LQKENI. Trimming at V came to 4 bases and at J to 2 bases, leaving 12 bases not matched to a gene. The CDR3 covers 19 residues. CDR3 sequence (DNA): TGTGCCAGCTCACTCTCGGGACAGGGGGCATTGGGCGGCAATCAGCCCCAGCATTTT. Residues: CASSLSGQGALGGNQPQHF.

This clone was seen a handful of times. CDR3 in amino acids: CASSLWGSYEQYF. The CDR3, as DNA: TGTGCCAGCAGCTTATGGGGTTCCTACGAGCAGTACTTC. The chain joins TRBV13 to TRBJ2-7, with no clear D. The CDR3 spans 13 residues. Trimming stripped 2 bases from V and 1 base from J, with 6 bases between. Germline CDR1 reads PRHDT; CDR2 reads FYEKMQ (reference sequence).

This clone showed up just once. V usage is TRBV6-1 and J usage is TRBJ2-7; 11 bases fit TRBD1. This CDR3 has 14 residues. V was pared by 8 bases and J by 0 bases, with 3 bases of the junction left unmatched. In germline, CDR1 is MNHNS, CDR2 SASEGT. CDR3 nucleotide sequence: TGTGCCAGCGGACAGGGGGCCGGCTCCTACGAGCAGTACTTC. It is translated as CASGQGAGSYEQYF.

The chain is built from TRBV7-9 and TRBJ1-5, with a possible D match to TRBD1 (5 bases). The CDR3 is 16 amino acids. Trimming took off 4 bases at V and 7 bases at J, with 20 bases between the two ends. Germline V gene lookup returns CDR1 SEHNR and CDR2 FQNEAQ (reference sequence). CDR3 loop: CASSYGGETLKQPQHF. The CDR3 DNA sequence: TGTGCCAGCAGCTACGGGGGGGAGACCCTTAAGCAGCCCCAGCATTTT.

This CDR3 reads CASSRQGNGYTF. DNA for the CDR3: TGTGCCAGCAGTAGACAGGGTAATGGCTACACCTTC. The V and J genes are TRBV6-6 and TRBJ1-2; 7 positions agree with TRBD1. Germline V gene data show CDR1 as MNHNY and CDR2 as SVGAGI (reference sequence). The CDR3 length is 12 residues. V dropped 5 bases and J dropped 6; count of bases not matched to a gene: 3.

V and J are TRBV6-4 and TRBJ1-1; weak D call: TRBD1 (5 bases). CDR1 and CDR2 (germline): MRHNA, SNTAGT. Trimming took 4 bases from V and 5 from J, leaving 14 bases between them. This CDR3 has 14 residues. CDR3 sequence reads: CASSADSSGTEAFF. In DNA form, the CDR3 reads TGTGCCAGCAGTGCTGACAGTTCGGGGACTGAAGCTTTCTTT.

This clone was counted between two and nine times. The chain recombines TRBV7-9 with TRBJ2-7, with D possibly being TRBD1 (6 bases). CDR1 and CDR2 (germline): SEHNR, FQNEAQ (reference sequence). Trimming cost V 1 base and J 3 bases, with 10 bases left between them. The CDR3 extends over 14 amino acids. In DNA form, the CDR3 reads TGTGCCAGCAGCTTAGGGGACACTATCTACGAGCAGTACTTC. This encodes CASSLGDTIYEQYF.

V is TRBV19 and J is TRBJ2-1; 7 bases match TRBD2. V gave up 4 bases and J gave up 4 bases; unmatched junction bases: 13. Germline V gives CDR1 LNHDA, CDR2 SQIVND (reference sequence). The CDR3 extends over 17 amino acids. In nucleotides, the CDR3 is TGTGCCAGTAGTACCCTTTTGGGGGGGGAAATTTACAATGAGCAGTTCTTC. It translates to CASSTLLGGEIYNEQFF.

The gene calls are TRBV19 and TRBJ2-1; tentatively, D is TRBD1 (6 bases). V lost 6 bases to trimming and J lost 9 bases, with 12 bases between them. The V gene's germline CDR1 is LNHDA and CDR2 SQIVND (reference sequence). CDR3 size: 12 residues. As DNA, the CDR3 is TGTGCCAGTAGCAACTTAGGGGGTGAGCAGTTCTTC. Translating gives CASSNLGGEQFF.

The chain employs TRBV25-1 and TRBJ1-2, with D unresolved. Germline V gene lookup returns CDR1 MGHDK and CDR2 SYGVNS. The CDR3 runs to 13 residues. V was cut by 7 bases and J by 8 bases, with 17 bases left in between. The CDR3 protein is CASTLSGGRGYTF. As DNA, the CDR3 is TGTGCCAGCACCCTTTCAGGAGGAAGAGGCTACACCTTC.

V usage is TRBV28 and J usage is TRBJ2-7; D remains ambiguous. Trimming shortened V by 6 bases and J by 1 base, and 1 base separated the two germline ends. CDR1 is MDHEN and CDR2 is SYDVKM in the germline V gene. The CDR3 is made up of 10 amino acids. The CDR3: CASRSYEQYF. The CDR3 DNA reads TGTGCCAGCAGGTCCTACGAGCAGTACTTC.

This rearrangement joins TRBV7-9 to TRBJ1-4, with 12 bases identical to TRBD1. Trimming removed 4 bases from V and 9 bases from J; junction bases left unmatched: 6. CDR3 length: 15 amino acids. Germline values: CDR1 SEHNR, CDR2 FQNEAQ (reference sequence). This CDR3 is CASSSTGTGGKKLFF. The CDR3 DNA reads TGTGCCAGCAGCTCGACCGGGACAGGGGGCAAAAAACTGTTTTTT.

The V and J genes are TRBV2 and TRBJ2-3, with D perhaps matching TRBD1 or TRBD2 (6 bases each). CDR1 is SNHLY, CDR2 FYNNEI, per germline. The V end lost 6 bases, the J end lost 7 bases, and 20 bases lay between the germline ends. This CDR3 spans 15 amino acids. CDR3 bases: TGTGCCAGCAGCGGAGGGGGGTATATGTTGAATACGCAGTATTTT. This codes for CASSGGGYMLNTQYF.

The rearrangement links TRBV11-3 to TRBJ2-1, with D perhaps given as TRBD1 or TRBD2 (6 bases each). There are 16 residues in the CDR3. CDR1 and CDR2 (germline): SGHNT, YENEEA. The V end was cut by 6 bases, the J end by 0 bases, with 15 bases between. CDR3 protein: CASRTGGPSSYNEQFF. The CDR3 nucleotides are TGTGCCAGCAGAACCGGGGGCCCTAGCTCCTACAATGAGCAGTTCTTC.

The chain combines TRBV6-6 with TRBJ2-7, with 8 bases lining up with TRBD1. Germline CDR1 MNHNY, CDR2 SVGAGI (reference sequence). The CDR3 spans 15 residues. With 6 bases clipped from V and 2 bases from J, the junction kept 9 bases outside the gene matches. CDR3 sequence: CASSPDRGWTYEQYF. CDR3 sequence (DNA): TGTGCCAGCAGCCCTGACAGGGGTTGGACCTACGAGCAGTACTTC.

This clone was seen once. The J gene is TRBJ2-3, the V gene TRBV2; D ambiguous. This CDR3 is 14 amino acids long. The V end lost 8 bases, the J end lost 1 base, and 13 bases lay between the germline ends. Per germline, CDR1 SNHLY and CDR2 FYNNEI. The CDR3 loop reads CASLRLSGTDTQYF. The CDR3 DNA reads as TGTGCCAGCTTGCGTTTGTCGGGCACAGATACGCAGTATTTT.

This rearrangement joins TRBV6-4 to TRBJ2-2, with D possibly being TRBD1 (5 bases). The CDR3 loop spans 14 amino acids. Germline CDR1 reads MRHNA; CDR2 reads SNTAGT. The ends were cut back, 4 bases at V and 1 base at J, with 7 bases in the middle. CDR3: CASSVQGNTGELFF. CDR3 DNA: TGTGCCAGCAGTGTCCAGGGGAACACCGGGGAGCTGTTTTTT.